Listed below are T cell receptor beta chains from one sample, sequenced in a study of blood T cell repertoires in COVID-19. Profiled with immunoSEQ multiplex PCR; TCRdb holds only in-frame clones, not every one. The sample contains around 300,000 clones, around 86% of which appear only once. The specimen was peripheral blood. The receptor set was obtained from a middle-aged man with active or convalescent COVID-19. The CDR3 runs from the conserved cysteine through the conserved F or W. Clone size is shown for a subset of rows, as once, few, many or a class of expanded clone.

>TRBV19|-|TRBJ2-2
CASSQSGGWTGELFF
>TRBV11-2|-|TRBJ1-1
CASSLYRGLGAEAFF
>TRBV10-3|-|TRBJ1-2
CAISPGQEYGYTF
>TRBV6-2/TRBV6-3|once|TRBJ2-5
CASSRPSGRGETQYF
>TRBV14|few|TRBJ1-5
CASSPEKNQPQHF
>TRBV5-1|-|TRBJ1-1
CASSPNRQGNTEAFF
>TRBV5-1|-|TRBJ1-1
CASSQLGENTEAFF
>TRBV5-1|few|TRBJ1-4
CASSVLTGATNEKLFF
>TRBV2|-|TRBJ1-5
CASTQGQDSNQPQHF
>TRBV5-1|-|TRBJ1-6
CASSLGVSSYNSPLHF
>TRBV4-3|-|TRBJ1-1
CASSQLPFVAEAFF
>TRBV7-8|-|TRBJ1-2
CASSPLPREGDDYGYTF
>TRBV18|-|TRBJ2-7
CASSPTIGQEYEQYF
>TRBV9|-|TRBJ2-3
CASSDHGAGGTDTQYF
>TRBV19|-|TRBJ1-6
CASSPRTDSPLHF
>TRBV4-3|-|TRBJ1-5
CASSQEEAGGQPQHF